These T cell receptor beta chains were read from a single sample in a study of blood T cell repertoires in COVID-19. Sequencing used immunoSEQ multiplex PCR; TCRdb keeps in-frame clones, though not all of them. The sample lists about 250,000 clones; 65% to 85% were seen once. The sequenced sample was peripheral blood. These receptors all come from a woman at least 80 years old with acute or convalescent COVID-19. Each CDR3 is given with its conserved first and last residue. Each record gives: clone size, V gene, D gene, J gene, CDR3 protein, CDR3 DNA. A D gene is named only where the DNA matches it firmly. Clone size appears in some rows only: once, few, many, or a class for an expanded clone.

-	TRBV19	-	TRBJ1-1	CASSTYKGRDTEAFF	TGTGCCAGTAGTACTTATAAGGGCAGGGACACTGAAGCTTTCTTT
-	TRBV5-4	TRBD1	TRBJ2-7	CASSLDFGTGGVDEQYF	TGTGCCAGCAGCTTGGACTTCGGGACAGGGGGTGTGGACGAGCAGTACTTC
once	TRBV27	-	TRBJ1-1	CASSPTGTPVYTEAFF	TGTGCCAGCAGTCCTACCGGGACACCCGTTTATACTGAAGCTTTCTTT
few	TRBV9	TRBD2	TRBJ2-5	CASSVDRLAGETQYF	TGTGCCAGCAGCGTAGACAGACTAGCGGGAGAGACCCAGTACTTC
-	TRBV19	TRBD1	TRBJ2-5	CASSVTQGARQETQYF	TGTGCCAGTAGTGTCACTCAGGGGGCGCGTCAAGAGACCCAGTACTTC
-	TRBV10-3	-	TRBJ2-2	CAISDQLQGTGELFF	TGTGCCATCAGTGACCAATTGCAGGGGACCGGGGAGCTGTTTTTT
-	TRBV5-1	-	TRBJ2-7	CASSLGIGGGGHEQYF	TGCGCCAGCAGCTTGGGTATCGGGGGAGGCGGACACGAGCAGTACTTC
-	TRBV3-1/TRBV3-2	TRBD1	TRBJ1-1	CASSQVRSGGAFF	TGTGCCAGCAGCCAAGTGCGTTCAGGGGGAGCTTTCTTT
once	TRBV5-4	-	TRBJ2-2	CASSLGGEVFAGELFF	TGTGCCAGCAGCTTGGGGGGAGAGGTGTTTGCCGGGGAGCTGTTTTTT
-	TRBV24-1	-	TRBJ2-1	CATSDLSVKGCVYNEQFF	TGTGCCACCAGTGATTTGAGTGTCAAGGGGTGCGTGTACAATGAGCAGTTCTTC
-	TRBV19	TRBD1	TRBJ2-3	CATGQGYTDTQYF	TGTGCCACGGGACAGGGGTACACAGATACGCAGTATTTT
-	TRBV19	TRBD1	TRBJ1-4	CASSNLRDRSATNEKLFF	TGTGCCAGTAGTAACCTCCGGGACAGATCTGCAACTAATGAAAAACTGTTTTTT
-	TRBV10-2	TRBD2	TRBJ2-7	CASSPGLAFYEQYF	TGCGCCAGCAGCCCGGGACTAGCCTTCTACGAGCAGTACTTC
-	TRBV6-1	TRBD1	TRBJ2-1	CASSERSGGSSYNEQFF	TGTGCCAGCAGTGAGCGATCAGGGGGAAGCTCCTACAATGAGCAGTTCTTC
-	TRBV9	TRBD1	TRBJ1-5	CASSDGQGNQPQHF	TGTGCCAGCAGCGACGGACAGGGCAATCAGCCCCAGCATTTT
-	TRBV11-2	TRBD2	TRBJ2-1	CASSLAALTSGSYNEQFF	TGTGCCAGCAGCTTAGCCGCCTTAACTAGCGGGAGCTACAATGAGCAGTTCTTC
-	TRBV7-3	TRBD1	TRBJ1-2	CASSSTGGRDYYGYTF	TGTGCCAGCAGCTCGACAGGGGGCAGGGACTACTATGGCTACACCTTC
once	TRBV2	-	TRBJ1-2	CASISGPGYGYTF	TGTGCCAGCATCTCTGGCCCTGGCTATGGCTACACCTTC
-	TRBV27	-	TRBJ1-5	CASNSGYSNQPQHF	TGTGCCAGCAACTCAGGGTATAGCAATCAGCCCCAGCATTTT
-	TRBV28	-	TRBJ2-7	CASSRTVLSYEQYF	TGTGCCAGCAGTCGGACAGTCCTTTCCTACGAGCAGTACTTC
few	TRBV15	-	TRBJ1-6	CAVQGPVNNSPLHF	TGTGCCGTTCAGGGGCCGGTCAATAATTCACCCCTCCACTTT
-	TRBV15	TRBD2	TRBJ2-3	CATSRRLAGDTDTQYF	TGTGCCACCAGCCGAAGACTAGCGGGAGACACAGATACGCAGTATTTT
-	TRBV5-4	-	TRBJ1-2	CASSLPLGAGLDYTF	TGTGCCAGCAGTCTCCCATTGGGGGCCGGTCTTGACTACACCTTC
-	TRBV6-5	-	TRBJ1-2	CASSYDSHYGYTF	TGTGCCAGCAGTTACGACAGTCACTATGGCTACACCTTC
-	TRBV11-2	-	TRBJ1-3	CASSLGQSSGNTIYF	TGTGCCAGCAGCTTAGGACAGAGCTCTGGAAACACCATATATTTT
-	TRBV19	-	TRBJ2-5	CASSIDPWGLETQYF	TGTGCCAGTAGTATAGACCCATGGGGGCTAGAGACCCAGTACTTC